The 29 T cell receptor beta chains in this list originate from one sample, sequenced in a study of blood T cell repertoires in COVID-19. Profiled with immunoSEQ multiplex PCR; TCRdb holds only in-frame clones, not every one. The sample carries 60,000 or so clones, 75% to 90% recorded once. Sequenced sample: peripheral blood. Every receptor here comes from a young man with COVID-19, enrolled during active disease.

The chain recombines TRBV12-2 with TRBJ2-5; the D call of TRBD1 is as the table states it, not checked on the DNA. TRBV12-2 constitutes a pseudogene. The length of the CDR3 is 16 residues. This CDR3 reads CASRLPWLFPQETQYF. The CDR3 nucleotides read TGTGCAAGTCGCTTACCTTGGCTTTTCCCCCAAGAGACCCAGTACTTC.

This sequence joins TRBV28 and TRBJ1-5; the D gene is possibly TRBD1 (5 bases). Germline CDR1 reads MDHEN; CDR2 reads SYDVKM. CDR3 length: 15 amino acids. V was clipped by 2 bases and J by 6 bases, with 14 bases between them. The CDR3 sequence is CASSLHTGAVQPQHF. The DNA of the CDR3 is TGTGCCAGCAGTTTACACACAGGTGCGGTTCAGCCCCAGCATTTT.

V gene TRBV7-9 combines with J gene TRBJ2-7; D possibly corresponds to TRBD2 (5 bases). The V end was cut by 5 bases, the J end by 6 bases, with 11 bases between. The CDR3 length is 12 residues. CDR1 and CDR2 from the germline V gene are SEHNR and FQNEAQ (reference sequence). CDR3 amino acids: CASSASAGEQYF. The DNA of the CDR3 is TGTGCCAGCAGCGCCTCCGCGGGCGAGCAGTACTTC.

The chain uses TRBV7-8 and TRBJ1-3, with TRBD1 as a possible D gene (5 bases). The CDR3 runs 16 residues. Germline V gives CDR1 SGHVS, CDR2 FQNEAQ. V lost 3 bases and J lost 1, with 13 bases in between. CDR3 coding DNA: TGTGCCAGCAGCTTTGGGACTGGGGGTTCTGGAAACACCATATATTTT. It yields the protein CASSFGTGGSGNTIYF.

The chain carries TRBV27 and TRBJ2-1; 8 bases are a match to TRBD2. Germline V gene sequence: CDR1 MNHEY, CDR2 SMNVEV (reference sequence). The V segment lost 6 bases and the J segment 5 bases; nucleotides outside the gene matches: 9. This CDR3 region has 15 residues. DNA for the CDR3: TGTGCCAGCAGCCCGATTAGCGGGACCCACAATGAGCAGTTCTTC. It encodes CASSPISGTHNEQFF.

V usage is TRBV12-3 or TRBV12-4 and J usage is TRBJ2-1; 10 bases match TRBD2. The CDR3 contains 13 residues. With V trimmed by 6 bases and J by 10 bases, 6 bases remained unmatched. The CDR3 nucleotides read TGTGCCAGCAGGAGCGGGAGGGCCTGGGAGCAGTTCTTC. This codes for CASRSGRAWEQFF.

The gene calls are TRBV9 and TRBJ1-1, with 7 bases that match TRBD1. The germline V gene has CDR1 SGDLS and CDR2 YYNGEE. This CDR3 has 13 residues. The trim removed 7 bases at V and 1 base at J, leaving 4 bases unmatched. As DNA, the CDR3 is TGTGCCAGCGTCGGACAGGAGAACACTGAAGCTTTCTTT. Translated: CASVGQENTEAFF.

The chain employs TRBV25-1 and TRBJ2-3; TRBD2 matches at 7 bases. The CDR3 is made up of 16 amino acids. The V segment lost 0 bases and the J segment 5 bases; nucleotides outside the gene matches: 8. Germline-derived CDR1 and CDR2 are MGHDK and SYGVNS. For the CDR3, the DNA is TGTGCCAGCAGTGAATACGGCGGGGGACTCAGAGATACGCAGTATTTT. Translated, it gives CASSEYGGGLRDTQYF.

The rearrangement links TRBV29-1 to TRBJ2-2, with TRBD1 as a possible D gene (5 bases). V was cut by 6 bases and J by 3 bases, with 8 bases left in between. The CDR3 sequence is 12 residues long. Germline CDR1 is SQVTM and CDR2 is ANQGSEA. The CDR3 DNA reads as TGCAGCGTCTCAGGGTACACCGGGGAGCTGTTTTTT. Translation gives CSVSGYTGELFF.

The CDR3 loop reads CASSYTSGLSYEQYF. The CDR3 DNA is TGCGCCAGCAGCTACACTAGCGGACTCTCCTACGAGCAGTACTTC. This rearrangement joins TRBV4-1 to TRBJ2-7, with 8 bases matching TRBD2. From germline, CDR1 is MGHRA and CDR2 YSYEKL. The CDR3 has 15 amino acids. V was clipped by 5 bases and J by 0 bases; unmatched bases: 6.

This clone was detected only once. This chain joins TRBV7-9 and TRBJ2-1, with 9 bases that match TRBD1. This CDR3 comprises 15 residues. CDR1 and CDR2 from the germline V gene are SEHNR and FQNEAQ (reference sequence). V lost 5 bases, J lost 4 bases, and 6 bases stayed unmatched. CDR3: CASSLTGGGYNEQFF. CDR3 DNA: TGTGCCAGCAGCCTAACAGGGGGCGGGTACAATGAGCAGTTCTTC. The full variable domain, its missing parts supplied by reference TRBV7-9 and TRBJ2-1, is DTGVSQNPRHKITKRGQNVTFRCDPISEHNRLYWYRQTLGQGPEFLTYFQNEAQLEKSRLLSDRFSAERPKGSFSTLEIQRTEQGDSAMYLCASSLTGGGYNEQFFGPGTRLTVL.

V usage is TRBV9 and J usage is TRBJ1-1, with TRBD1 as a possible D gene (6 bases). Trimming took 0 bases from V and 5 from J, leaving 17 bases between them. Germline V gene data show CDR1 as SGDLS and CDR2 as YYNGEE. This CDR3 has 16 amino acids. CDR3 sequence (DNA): TGTGCCAGCAGCGTAGTCGGGGGGGCGCTGGGAACTGAAGCTTTCTTT. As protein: CASSVVGGALGTEAFF.

The CDR3 protein is CASSLAGTGSYEQYF. The CDR3 region has the DNA TGTGCCAGCAGCTTAGCGGGGACAGGTTCCTACGAGCAGTACTTC. The chain uses TRBV7-6 and TRBJ2-7; TRBD1 matches 8 bases. V lost 0 bases and J lost 1; bases outside the gene matches: 2. There are 15 residues in the CDR3. CDR1 is SGHVS, CDR2 FNYEAQ, per germline.

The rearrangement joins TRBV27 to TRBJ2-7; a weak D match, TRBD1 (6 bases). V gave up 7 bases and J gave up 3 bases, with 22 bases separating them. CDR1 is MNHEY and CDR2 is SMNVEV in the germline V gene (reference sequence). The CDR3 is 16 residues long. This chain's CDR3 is CASKGARTAAGYEQYF. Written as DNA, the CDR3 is TGTGCCAGCAAGGGTGCGAGGACAGCGGCCGGCTACGAGCAGTACTTC.

CDR3 bases: TGTGCCAGCAGAACCGGGGTGGGGAATGAAAAACTGTTTTTT. This gives the protein CASRTGVGNEKLFF. This chain links TRBV2 with TRBJ1-4; D is unclear. This CDR3 is built from 14 residues. V lost 6 bases and J 5 bases, leaving 13 bases between the germline ends. CDR1 is SNHLY and CDR2 is FYNNEI in the germline V gene.

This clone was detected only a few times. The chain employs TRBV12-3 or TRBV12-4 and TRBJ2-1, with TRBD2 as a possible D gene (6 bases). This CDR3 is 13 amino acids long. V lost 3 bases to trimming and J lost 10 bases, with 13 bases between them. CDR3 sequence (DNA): TGTGCCAGCAGTTTGATAACGGGAGAGGAGCAGTTCTTC. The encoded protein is CASSLITGEEQFF.

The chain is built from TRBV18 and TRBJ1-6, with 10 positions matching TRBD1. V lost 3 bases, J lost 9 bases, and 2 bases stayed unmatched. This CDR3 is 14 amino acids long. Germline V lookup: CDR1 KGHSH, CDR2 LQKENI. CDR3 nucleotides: TGTGCCAGCTCACCGGGACAGGGGACTTCACCCCTCCACTTT. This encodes CASSPGQGTSPLHF.

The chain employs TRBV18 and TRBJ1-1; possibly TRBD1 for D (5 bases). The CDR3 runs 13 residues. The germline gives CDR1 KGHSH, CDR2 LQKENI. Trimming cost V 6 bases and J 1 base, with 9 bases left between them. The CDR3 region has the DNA TGTGCCAGCTCCTTTCAGGGGAACACTGAAGCTTTCTTT. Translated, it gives CASSFQGNTEAFF.

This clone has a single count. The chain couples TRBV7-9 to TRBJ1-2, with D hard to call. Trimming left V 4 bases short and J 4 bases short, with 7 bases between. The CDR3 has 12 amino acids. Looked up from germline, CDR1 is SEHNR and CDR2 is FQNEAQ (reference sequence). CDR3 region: CASSSVGYGYTF. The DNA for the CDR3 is TGTGCCAGCAGCTCAGTTGGCTATGGCTACACCTTC.

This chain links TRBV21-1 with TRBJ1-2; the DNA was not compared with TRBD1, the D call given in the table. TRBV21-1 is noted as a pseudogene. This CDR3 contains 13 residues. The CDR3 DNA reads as TGTGCCAGCAGCCCAAGGGGTTCCTATGGCTACACCTTC. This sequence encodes CASSPRGSYGYTF.

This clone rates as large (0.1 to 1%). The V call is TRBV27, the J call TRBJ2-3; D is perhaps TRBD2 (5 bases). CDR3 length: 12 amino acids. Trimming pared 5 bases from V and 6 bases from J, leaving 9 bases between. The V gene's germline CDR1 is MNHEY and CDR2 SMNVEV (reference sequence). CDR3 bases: TGTGCCAGCAGTCCGAAGCGGGATACGCAGTATTTT. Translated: CASSPKRDTQYF.

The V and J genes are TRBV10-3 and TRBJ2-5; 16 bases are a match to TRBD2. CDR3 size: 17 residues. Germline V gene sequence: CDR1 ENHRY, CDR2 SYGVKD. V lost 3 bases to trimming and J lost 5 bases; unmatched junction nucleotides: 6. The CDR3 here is CAISEGTSGRAVETQYF. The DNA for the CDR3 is TGTGCCATCAGTGAAGGGACTAGCGGGAGGGCCGTCGAGACCCAGTACTTC.

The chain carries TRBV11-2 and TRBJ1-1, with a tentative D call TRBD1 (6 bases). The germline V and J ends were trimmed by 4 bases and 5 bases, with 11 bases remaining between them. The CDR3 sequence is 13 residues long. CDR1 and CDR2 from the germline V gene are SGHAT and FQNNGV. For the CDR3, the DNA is TGTGCCAGCAGCTACAGGGTTGCGACTGAAGCTTTCTTT. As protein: CASSYRVATEAFF.

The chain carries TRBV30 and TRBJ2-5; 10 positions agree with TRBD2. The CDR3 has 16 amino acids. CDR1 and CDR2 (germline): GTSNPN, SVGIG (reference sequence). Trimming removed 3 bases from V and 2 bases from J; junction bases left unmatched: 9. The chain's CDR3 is CAWSPWTSGNQETQYF. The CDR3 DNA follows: TGTGCCTGGAGCCCCTGGACTAGCGGCAATCAAGAGACCCAGTACTTC. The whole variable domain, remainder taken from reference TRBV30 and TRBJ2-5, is SQTIHQWPATLVQPVGSPLSLECTVEGTSNPNLYWYRQAAGRGLQLLFYSVGIGQISSEVPQNLSASRPQDRQFILSSKKLLLSDSGFYLCAWSPWTSGNQETQYFGPGTRLLVL.

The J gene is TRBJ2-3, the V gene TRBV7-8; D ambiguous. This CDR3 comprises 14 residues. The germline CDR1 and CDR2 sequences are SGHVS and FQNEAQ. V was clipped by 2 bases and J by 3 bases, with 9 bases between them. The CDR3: CASSLRLTTDTQYF. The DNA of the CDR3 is TGTGCCAGCAGCTTAAGACTGACGACAGATACGCAGTATTTT.

In DNA form, the CDR3 reads TGTGCCAGCAGCGACCGACAGGGGAGGCCAGATACGCAGTATTTT. Its translation is CASSDRQGRPDTQYF. V and J are TRBV7-9 and TRBJ2-3; 8 nucleotides align to TRBD1. Germline V lookup: CDR1 SEHNR, CDR2 FQNEAQ (reference sequence). The J segment lost 4 bases and the V segment lost 5 bases, leaving 8 bases of the junction unmatched. The CDR3 totals 15 residues.

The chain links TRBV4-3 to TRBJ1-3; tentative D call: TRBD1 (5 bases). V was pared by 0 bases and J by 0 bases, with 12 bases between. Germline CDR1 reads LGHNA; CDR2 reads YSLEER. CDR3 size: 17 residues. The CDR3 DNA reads TGCGCCAGCAGCCAAGATCTGGGGCCTAGCTCTGGAAACACCATATATTTT. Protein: CASSQDLGPSSGNTIYF.

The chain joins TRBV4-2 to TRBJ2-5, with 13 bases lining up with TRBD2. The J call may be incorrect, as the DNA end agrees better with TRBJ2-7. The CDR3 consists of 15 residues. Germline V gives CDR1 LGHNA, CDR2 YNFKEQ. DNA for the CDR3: TGTGCCAGCAGCCAAGGACTAGCGGGAGGCTACGAGCAGTACTTC. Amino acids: CASSQGLAGGYEQYF.

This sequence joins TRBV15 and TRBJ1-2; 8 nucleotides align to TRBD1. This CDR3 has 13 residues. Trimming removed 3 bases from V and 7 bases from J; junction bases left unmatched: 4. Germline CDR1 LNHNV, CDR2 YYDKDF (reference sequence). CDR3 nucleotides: TGTGCCACCAGCAGTGAAACAGGGGGTGGCTACACCTTC. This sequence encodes CATSSETGGGYTF.